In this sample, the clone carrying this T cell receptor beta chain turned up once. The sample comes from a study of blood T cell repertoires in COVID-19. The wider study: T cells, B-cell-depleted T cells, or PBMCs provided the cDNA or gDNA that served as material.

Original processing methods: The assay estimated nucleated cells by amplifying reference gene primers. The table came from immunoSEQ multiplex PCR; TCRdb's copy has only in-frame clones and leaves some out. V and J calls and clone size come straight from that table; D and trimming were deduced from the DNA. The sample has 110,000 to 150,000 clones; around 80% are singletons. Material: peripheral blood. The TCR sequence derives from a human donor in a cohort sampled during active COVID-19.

This CDR3 is CSSQGLSVGELFF. The CDR3 DNA reads TGCAGCTCACAGGGGTTGTCTGTCGGGGAGCTGTTTTTT. The V call is TRBV29-1, the J call TRBJ2-2, with 7 bases identical to TRBD1. J gave up 7 bases and V 8 bases, and 10 bases lay outside the gene matches. Germline CDR1 SQVTM, CDR2 ANQGSEA. There are 13 residues in the CDR3.